This is a list of T cell receptor beta chains from one sample in a study of blood T cell repertoires in COVID-19. Repertoires were generated with immunoSEQ multiplex PCR, while TCRdb's copy carries only in-frame clones and drops some. The data hold 50,000 to 75,000 clones, with roughly 91% observed a single time. The specimen was peripheral blood. Receptor source: a human donor in a cohort sampled during active COVID-19. The CDR3 runs from the conserved cysteine through the conserved F or W.

j_gene,v_gene,CDR3aa
TRBJ2-5,TRBV7-2,CASSGAGGGTQYF
TRBJ2-1,TRBV6-6,CASSYGTGADNEQFF
TRBJ2-7,TRBV6-2/TRBV6-3,CASSHGGLTIYEQYF
TRBJ2-1,TRBV7-6,CASSLGDGRAYNEQFF
TRBJ1-1,TRBV5-1,CASSSTGGWDTEAFF
TRBJ1-3,TRBV6-1,CASSEGPTIYF
TRBJ1-1,TRBV7-2,CASSLAQGSDTEAFF
TRBJ2-7,TRBV4-2,CASSQGLRYEQYF
TRBJ2-1,TRBV9,CASRGAHNEQFF
TRBJ1-1,TRBV7-7,CASSLAGDTEAFF
TRBJ1-2,TRBV6-5,CASSFGRGNYGYTF
TRBJ2-3,TRBV7-2,CASSLPVSSTDTQYF
TRBJ2-2,TRBV5-1,CASSPDRQGTGELFF
TRBJ2-1,TRBV9,CASSGSGTGSEQFF
TRBJ2-1,TRBV7-8,CASSLDRVNEQFF
TRBJ2-3,TRBV21-1,CASSGRGHDTQYF
TRBJ1-5,TRBV12-2,CASPSYGETGGTGIRQPQHF
TRBJ1-2,TRBV28,CASRLRQFYGYTF
TRBJ1-1,TRBV28,CASSLGQAFGAFF
TRBJ1-6,TRBV4-1,CASSQGTGGNSPLHF
TRBJ2-2,TRBV7-6,CASSLQPAGTFTGELFF
TRBJ2-7,TRBV27,CASSLHGLAERYEQYF
TRBJ1-5,TRBV28,CATTRTDRVYSNQPQHF
TRBJ1-6,TRBV13,CASSSQGSSYNSPLHF
TRBJ2-5,TRBV7-9,CASSFSGLQETQYF
TRBJ1-1,TRBV6-1,CASTGRGLPNTEAFF
TRBJ2-7,TRBV4-3,CASSQDWDRGYYEQYF
TRBJ1-2,TRBV10-1,CASSEGEGSFYGYTF
TRBJ1-5,TRBV6-1,CASSESPTGMPQHF
TRBJ1-1,TRBV3-1/TRBV3-2,CASSLRQGGAFF
TRBJ2-7,TRBV19,CASSILPGQGDYEQYF
TRBJ1-5,TRBV2,CASSILGTDSNQPQHF
TRBJ1-2,TRBV19,CASSHRDGYTF
TRBJ1-2,TRBV7-8,CASSPQGTYGYTF
TRBJ2-3,TRBV15,CATSRAPRQGTSDTQYF
TRBJ2-7,TRBV7-2,CASSPSAGTSYEQYF
TRBJ1-5,TRBV21-1,CASSKEGNQPQHF
TRBJ2-7,TRBV6-5,CASSYGEGVWGEQYF
TRBJ2-3,TRBV5-1,CASSQRLSDTQYF
TRBJ2-7,TRBV5-1,CASSYYGSSSYEQYF
TRBJ2-1,TRBV29-1,CSVGQTKSSYNEQFF
TRBJ2-2,TRBV11-2,CASSPGLVDTGELFF
TRBJ1-3,TRBV19,CASSIGAFLGNTIYF
TRBJ1-5,TRBV10-2,CASQTGFGNQPQHF
TRBJ1-2,TRBV7-2,CASSLPIPGYTF
TRBJ2-5,TRBV15,CATSREASGDETQYF
TRBJ2-3,TRBV3-1/TRBV3-2,CASSPSPSSDATDTQYF
TRBJ2-3,TRBV5-8,CASTFGLAGGADTQYF
TRBJ2-1,TRBV28,CASNQRDNSYNEQFF
TRBJ2-7,TRBV5-1,CASSLGDSEQYF
TRBJ2-4,TRBV28,CASSPEMVHIQYF
TRBJ2-7,TRBV7-8,CASSSLLSGSASEQYF
TRBJ2-1,TRBV9,CASSSGGGRANEQFF